One TCR beta chain is described in this entry. What it binds is unknown. Intraepithelial plus lamina propria lymphocytes were released by processing graft tissue. This specimen comes from a study of graft-versus-host responses after intestinal transplantation. Study at large: In this cohort, recipients had multivisceral, liver-intestinal, or isolated intestinal transplants. Anti-thymocyte globulin was used for induction in all recipients, who then took tacrolimus and steroids for 2 to 4 years. Notes on the study in general: Maximum circulating GvH clone levels tracked with early post-transplant HvG decreases. GvH clones were identified in recipient marrow, with some first appearing in ileum or blood.

From germline, CDR1 is SEHNR and CDR2 FQNEAQ (reference sequence). The CDR3 consists of 14 residues. Trimming stripped 5 bases from V and 11 bases from J, with 19 bases between. Assay used: immunoSEQ multiplex PCR; TCRdb lists only in-frame clones, some missing. The sample yields some 10,000 clones, 78% seen once. This sequence joins TRBV7-9 and TRBJ2-4; weak D call: TRBD2 (5 bases). The sequencing used ileum tissue, collected 500 to 550 days after intestinal transplant. The TCR comes from a human patient who received an intestinal transplant, so some T cells may come from the graft donor. CDR3 amino acids: CASSLPGILGFQYF. The CDR3 DNA follows: TGTGCCAGCAGCCTCCCGGGGATCCTGGGGTTTCAGTACTTC.